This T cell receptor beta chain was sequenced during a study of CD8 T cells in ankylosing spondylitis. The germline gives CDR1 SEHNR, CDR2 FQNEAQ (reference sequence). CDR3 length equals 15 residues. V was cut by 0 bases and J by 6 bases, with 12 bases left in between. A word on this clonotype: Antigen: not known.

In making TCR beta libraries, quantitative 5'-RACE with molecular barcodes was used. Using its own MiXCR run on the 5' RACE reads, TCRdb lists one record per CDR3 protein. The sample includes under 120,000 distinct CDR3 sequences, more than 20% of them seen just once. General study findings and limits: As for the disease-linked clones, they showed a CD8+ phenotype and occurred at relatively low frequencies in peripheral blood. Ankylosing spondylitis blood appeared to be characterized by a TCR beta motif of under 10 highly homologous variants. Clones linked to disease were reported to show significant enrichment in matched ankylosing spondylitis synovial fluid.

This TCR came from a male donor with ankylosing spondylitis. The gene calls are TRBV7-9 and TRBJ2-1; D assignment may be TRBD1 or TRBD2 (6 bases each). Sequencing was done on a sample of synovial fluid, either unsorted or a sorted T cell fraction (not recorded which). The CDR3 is CASSLAPGGPNEQFF. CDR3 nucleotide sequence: TGTGCCAGCAGCTTAGCCCCTGGGGGGCCCAATGAGCAGTTCTTC.